Following are 28 T cell receptor beta chains from one sample sequenced in a study of T cell repertoires in cytomegalovirus infection. TCRdb processed the reads anew with MiXCR; each CDR3 protein has one entry. The sample includes about 300,000 distinct CDR3 sequences, roughly 23% of them seen just once. Sequencing input: PBMCs. Every receptor here comes from a human donor in good health (CMV status not recorded). Some clones in this sample may be carry-over from other donors' samples.

In its sample, this clonotype was seen many times. The J gene is TRBJ1-2, the V gene TRBV7-8, with D perhaps matching TRBD1 (5 bases). V shed 5 bases and J shed 4 bases, with 20 bases lying between them. The CDR3 is 16 residues long. CDR1 and CDR2 (germline): SGHVS, FQNEAQ. The CDR3 nucleotides are TGTGCCAGCAGCGAGGGAAGGGGCGCCGGGTCCTATGGCTACACCTTC. Its protein product is CASSEGRGAGSYGYTF.

The CDR3 sequence is CASKKRDRDTQYF. For the CDR3, the DNA is TGTGCCAGTAAGAAGCGAGATCGGGATACGCAGTATTTT. The chain has TRBV19 and TRBJ2-3; D gene unclear. This CDR3 is built from 13 residues. Trimming removed 7 bases from V and 6 bases from J, with 14 bases in between. Germline V lookup: CDR1 LNHDA, CDR2 SQIVND (reference sequence).

The sample holds a few counts of this clonotype. This chain joins TRBV11-2 and TRBJ1-6; possible D gene TRBD1, 6 bases. The CDR3 extends over 15 amino acids. Trimming removed 5 bases at V and 7 bases at J, with 15 bases between. Germline values: CDR1 SGHAT, CDR2 FQNNGV. The DNA for the CDR3 is TGTGCCAGCAGCACGGGCAGGGGTGCAAATTCACCCCTCCACTTT. Encoded protein: CASSTGRGANSPLHF.

The table lists this clonotype with a few counts. The chain couples TRBV12-3 or TRBV12-4 to TRBJ2-1, with D tentatively TRBD2 (5 bases). V was clipped by 6 bases and J by 3 bases, with 15 bases between them. This CDR3 spans 15 amino acids. As DNA, the CDR3 is TGTGCCAGCAGCTACCGACTTGGACTCTACAATGAGCAGTTCTTC. This codes for CASSYRLGLYNEQFF.

In this sample, this clonotype turned up once. The chain couples TRBV28 to TRBJ2-3; TRBD2 aligns across 7 bases. The V segment lost 5 bases and the J segment 0 bases; nucleotides outside the gene matches: 11. Germline assignment: CDR1 MDHEN and CDR2 SYDVKM. The CDR3 extends over 17 amino acids. The CDR3 region is CASSPLGGKGSTDTQYF. CDR3 bases: TGTGCCAGCAGTCCTCTGGGGGGGAAAGGGAGCACAGATACGCAGTATTTT.

The chain recombines TRBV20-1 with TRBJ1-5; 12 bases agree with TRBD1. Losses at the gene ends were 5 bases for V and 3 bases for J; bases not matched to a gene: 5. This CDR3 region has 15 residues. Germline V CDR1 and CDR2: DFQATT, SNEGSKA (reference sequence). CDR3 loop: CSAAPGQGANQPQHF. DNA of the CDR3: TGCAGTGCTGCTCCGGGACAGGGGGCCAATCAGCCCCAGCATTTT.

J is TRBJ2-7 and V is TRBV11-2; TRBD1 agrees at 8 bases. The CDR3 covers 14 residues. J lost 7 bases, V lost 5 bases, and 10 bases had no gene match. Germline V lookup: CDR1 SGHAT, CDR2 FQNNGV. The CDR3 loop reads CASSPPGQAREQYF. CDR3 DNA sequence: TGTGCCAGCAGCCCCCCGGGACAGGCTCGAGAGCAGTACTTC.

This clonotype has ten or more counts. The rearrangement links TRBV7-2 to TRBJ2-5, with TRBD2 matching 10 bases. Germline CDR1 and CDR2: SGHTA and FQGNSA. V gave up 5 bases and J gave up 5 bases; unmatched junction bases: 5. This CDR3 contains 14 residues. The CDR3 here is CASSPLAGSETQYF. CDR3 nucleotide sequence: TGTGCCAGCAGCCCACTAGCGGGAAGTGAGACCCAGTACTTC.

The genes are TRBV28 and TRBJ1-5; no definite D call. Trimming took off 6 bases at V and 7 bases at J, with 7 bases between the two ends. The CDR3 length is 11 residues. Germline values: CDR1 MDHEN, CDR2 SYDVKM. CDR3 in DNA: TGTGCCAGCAGGGGAGGGCAGCCCCAGCATTTT. Translation gives CASRGGQPQHF.

The rearrangement uses TRBV11-2 and TRBJ2-1; 9 positions match TRBD2. CDR3 length: 16 residues. From germline, CDR1 is SGHAT and CDR2 FQNNGV. The trim removed 4 bases at V and 4 bases at J, leaving 8 bases unmatched. The CDR3 reads CASSSTLAGIYNEQFF. The CDR3 region has the DNA TGTGCCAGCAGCTCAACTCTAGCGGGAATTTACAATGAGCAGTTCTTC.

The chain is built from TRBV2 and TRBJ2-2; D uncertain. V was pared by 1 base and J by 5 bases, with 8 bases between. The CDR3 spans 14 residues. Germline assignment: CDR1 SNHLY and CDR2 FYNNEI. CDR3 in amino acids: CASSEVLRTGELFF. The CDR3, as DNA: TGTGCCAGCAGTGAAGTTTTACGTACCGGGGAGCTGTTTTTT.

The chain links TRBV28 to TRBJ1-5; 10 bases fit TRBD1. Germline CDR1 is MDHEN and CDR2 is SYDVKM. V was clipped by 5 bases and J by 5 bases; unmatched bases: 6. The CDR3 covers 15 residues. CDR3 sequence: CASSRQGAMYQPQHF. As DNA, the CDR3 is TGTGCCAGCAGTAGACAGGGGGCTATGTATCAGCCCCAGCATTTT.

This clonotype was picked up a small number of times. The rearrangement uses TRBV6-1 and TRBJ1-2; possibly TRBD1 for D (5 bases). This CDR3 is 17 amino acids long. The germline CDR1 and CDR2 sequences are MNHNS and SASEGT. Trimming stripped 6 bases from V and 3 bases from J, with 23 bases between. The CDR3 sequence is CASSTDSGGLQDYGYTF. CDR3 coding DNA: TGTGCCAGCAGCACAGACAGCGGGGGACTTCAAGACTATGGCTACACCTTC.

This sequence joins TRBV19 and TRBJ2-1; D may correspond to TRBD1 or TRBD2 (5 bases each). The ends were cut back, 3 bases at V and 0 bases at J, with 9 bases in the middle. In germline, CDR1 is LNHDA, CDR2 SQIVND (reference sequence). The CDR3 extends over 15 amino acids. The CDR3 region is CASSMGRNSYNEQFF. DNA of the CDR3: TGTGCCAGTAGTATGGGACGCAACTCCTACAATGAGCAGTTCTTC.

This clonotype was found many times. The J gene is TRBJ2-1, the V gene TRBV7-9; unclear D gene. The length of the CDR3 is 13 residues. The germline V and J ends were trimmed by 3 bases and 4 bases, with 7 bases remaining between them. From germline, CDR1 is SEHNR and CDR2 FQNEAQ (reference sequence). The CDR3 nucleotides are TGTGCCAGCAGCTTCGTCGGGTACAATGAGCAGTTCTTC. This sequence encodes CASSFVGYNEQFF.

This chain uses TRBV24-1 with TRBJ2-1, with D perhaps TRBD2 (5 bases). CDR1 KGHDR and CDR2 SFDVKD come from the germline V gene. V lost 2 bases and J 7 bases, leaving 17 bases between the germline ends. CDR3 length equals 16 residues. CDR3 bases: TGTGCCACCAGTGATTCGGGGAATATCGTTAAAAATGAGCAGTTCTTC. Its translation is CATSDSGNIVKNEQFF.

This chain uses TRBV4-2 with TRBJ1-5; D is unresolved. Per the germline V gene, CDR1 is LGHNA and CDR2 is YNFKEQ. V lost 0 bases and J 0 bases, leaving 6 bases between the germline ends. This CDR3 has 15 amino acids. The CDR3 reads CASSQDEDSNQPQHF. Here the CDR3 DNA reads TGTGCCAGCAGCCAAGATGAGGATAGCAATCAGCCCCAGCATTTT.

The chain carries TRBV19 and TRBJ1-6; a possible D gene is TRBD1 (5 bases). Germline V gene lookup returns CDR1 LNHDA and CDR2 SQIVND (reference sequence). The CDR3 is 15 residues long. Trimming removed 5 bases from V and 8 bases from J, with 16 bases in between. The CDR3: CASSSPGLPYSPLHF. The DNA for the CDR3 is TGTGCCAGTAGTTCACCGGGACTGCCTTATTCACCCCTCCACTTT. Using reference TRBV19 and TRBJ1-6 for the parts outside the CDR3, the full variable domain is DGGITQSPKYLFRKEGQNVTLSCEQNLNHDAMYWYRQDPGQGLRLIYYSQIVNDFQKGDIAEGYSVSREKKESFPLTVTSAQKNPTAFYLCASSSPGLPYSPLHFGNGTRLTVT.

This clonotype showed up just a few times. V usage is TRBV28 and J usage is TRBJ2-7; 7 bases line up with TRBD2. Germline CDR1 and CDR2: MDHEN and SYDVKM. The CDR3 is 12 amino acids. J was trimmed by 3 bases and V by 6 bases; bases with no gene match: 2. The CDR3 reads CASRSGDYEQYF. Written as DNA, the CDR3 is TGTGCCAGCAGAAGCGGGGACTACGAGCAGTACTTC.

The J gene is TRBJ2-7, the V gene TRBV11-2, with 7 bases lining up with TRBD1. The J segment lost 1 base and the V segment lost 4 bases, leaving 7 bases of the junction unmatched. The CDR3 spans 15 residues. The V gene's germline CDR1 is SGHAT and CDR2 FQNNGV. The CDR3 DNA reads as TGTGCCAGCAGCTACCTTTCGGGACAGTCCTACGAGCAGTACTTC. Translation gives CASSYLSGQSYEQYF.

This chain links TRBV10-3 with TRBJ2-1, with D hard to call. This CDR3 has 16 amino acids. Germline V gene lookup returns CDR1 ENHRY and CDR2 SYGVKD. V lost 3 bases, J lost 3 bases, and 15 bases lay in between. The CDR3 sequence: CAISDLLEADYNEQFF. In DNA form, the CDR3 reads TGTGCCATCAGTGACCTTCTCGAGGCAGACTACAATGAGCAGTTCTTC.

This clonotype was detected ten times or more. The chain employs TRBV7-2 and TRBJ1-1; D uncertain. The CDR3 contains 13 residues. Trimming took off 2 bases at V and 5 bases at J, with 9 bases between the two ends. Per germline, CDR1 SGHTA and CDR2 FQGNSA. CDR3: CASSLIVGTEAFF. In nucleotides, the CDR3 is TGTGCCAGCAGCTTAATTGTCGGGACTGAAGCTTTCTTT. Based on the CDR3 plus reference TRBV7-2 and TRBJ1-1, the full variable domain is GAGVSQSPSNKVTEKGKDVELRCDPISGHTALYWYRQSLGQGLEFLIYFQGNSAPDKSGLPSDRFSAERTGGSVSTLTIQRTQQEDSAVYLCASSLIVGTEAFFGQGTRLTVV.

This sequence joins TRBV5-1 and TRBJ2-1, with TRBD1 matching 10 bases. The CDR3 is 14 residues long. Trimming took 4 bases from V and 9 from J; bases not matched to a gene: 7. Germline V gene lookup returns CDR1 SGHRS and CDR2 YFSETQ. The CDR3 bases are TGCGCCAGCAGCACTCCGGGACAGGGGAGTGAGCAGTTCTTC. Its protein is CASSTPGQGSEQFF.

This clonotype appeared a single time. The chain uses TRBV4-3 and TRBJ2-3, with D possibly being TRBD2 (5 bases). The length of the CDR3 is 16 residues. Trimming took off 1 base at V and 2 bases at J, with 13 bases between the two ends. Germline V gene lookup returns CDR1 LGHNA and CDR2 YSLEER. The CDR3 sequence is CASSQGVGVDTDTQYF. The CDR3 nucleotides read TGCGCCAGCAGCCAAGGGGTGGGAGTCGACACAGATACGCAGTATTTT.

Only a few counts were recorded for this clonotype. The chain couples TRBV27 to TRBJ2-7, with 8 bases aligning to TRBD1. V dropped 3 bases and J dropped 6; count of bases not matched to a gene: 4. Germline lookup yields CDR1 MNHEY and CDR2 SMNVEV (reference sequence). CDR3 length: 13 residues. The chain's CDR3 is CASSFYDRGEQYF. The CDR3 nucleotides read TGTGCCAGCAGTTTTTACGACAGGGGCGAGCAGTACTTC.

This clonotype was counted ten times or more. The J gene is TRBJ1-1, the V gene TRBV4-1, with D unresolved. CDR3 length equals 13 residues. V lost 3 bases to trimming and J lost 5 bases, with 10 bases between them. Per germline, CDR1 MGHRA and CDR2 YSYEKL. CDR3 DNA: TGCGCCAGCAGCCAGGAAACAGAGACTGAAGCTTTCTTT. It encodes CASSQETETEAFF.

This sequence joins TRBV20-1 and TRBJ2-1; 14 nucleotides line up with TRBD2. Looked up from germline, CDR1 is DFQATT and CDR2 is SNEGSKA (reference sequence). Unmatched junction bases numbered 9, after V lost 0 bases and J lost 5 bases. CDR3 size: 18 residues. DNA of the CDR3: TGCAGTGCTAGAGATCTCTATGGGACTAGCGGGAGTAACAATGAGCAGTTCTTC. Translated: CSARDLYGTSGSNNEQFF.

The chain combines TRBV11-2 with TRBJ1-1; D possibly corresponds to TRBD1 (5 bases). The CDR3 runs to 14 residues. The V end was cut by 6 bases, the J end by 1 base, with 12 bases between. Germline V gene lookup returns CDR1 SGHAT and CDR2 FQNNGV. In DNA form, the CDR3 reads TGTGCCAGCAGGATGTCAGGGCCGAACACTGAAGCTTTCTTT. As protein: CASRMSGPNTEAFF.